These 22 T cell receptor beta chains were sequenced from one sample in a study of breast tumors, draining lymph nodes, adjacent tissues. TCRdb itself ran the multiplex PCR reads through MiXCR, one entry per CDR3 protein. This repertoire shows more than 200,000 distinct CDR3 sequences, approximately 30% found once; its top ten account for 1.3% to 1.5%. Samples came from axillary lymph nodes draining the breast cancer. The sequenced material came from axillary lymph node tissue. These receptor sequences come from a female donor with breast cancer. Some clones in this sample may be carry-over from other donors' samples.

The gene calls are TRBV5-1 and TRBJ1-1; D not resolved. Germline CDR1 is SGHRS and CDR2 is YFSETQ. V lost 4 bases and J 9 bases, leaving 16 bases between the germline ends. CDR3 length: 13 amino acids. The CDR3 DNA reads as TGCGCCAGCAGCCGCGACTCTCTGAATAAAGCTTTCTTT. Protein: CASSRDSLNKAFF.

The rearrangement links TRBV2 to TRBJ1-2, with 8 bases identical to TRBD1. CDR1 and CDR2 (germline): SNHLY, FYNNEI. Germline trimming cut 6 bases from V and 3 bases from J; bases unmatched to any gene: 6. CDR3 size: 14 residues. The CDR3: CASRDQGADYGYTF. For the CDR3, the DNA is TGTGCCAGCAGGGATCAGGGGGCGGACTATGGCTACACCTTC.

This clonotype was seen repeatedly, ten times or more. The chain combines TRBV5-4 with TRBJ2-7; 8 nucleotides agree with TRBD2. Germline values: CDR1 SGHNT, CDR2 YYREEE (reference sequence). V gave up 2 bases and J gave up 3 bases; unmatched junction bases: 7. This CDR3 comprises 15 residues. Here the CDR3 reads CASSFGGTRYYEQYF. The CDR3 nucleotides are TGTGCCAGCAGCTTTGGTGGGACTAGATACTACGAGCAGTACTTC.

This clonotype has at least ten counts. The chain has TRBV7-8 and TRBJ1-5; no clear D gene. Looked up from germline, CDR1 is SGHVS and CDR2 is FQNEAQ. V lost 5 bases and J lost 5, with 10 bases in between. The CDR3 extends over 13 amino acids. DNA for the CDR3: TGTGCCAGCAGCCCACTCCCCCATCAGCCCCAGCATTTT. This gives the protein CASSPLPHQPQHF.

This clonotype showed up many times. This may be a read error, as it is one base from a much larger clone. V gene TRBV7-8 combines with J gene TRBJ1-6, with D possibly TRBD1 on 5 matching bases. The CDR3 contains 19 residues. The V end lost 5 bases, the J end lost 8 bases, and 28 bases lay between the germline ends. Germline lookup yields CDR1 SGHVS and CDR2 FQNEAQ. In nucleotides, the CDR3 is TGTGCCAGCAGCCAAAACAGGCGGTTTGGAACGGCCTCACATTCACCCCTCCACTTT. Translating it yields CASSQNRRFGTASHSPLHF.

This clonotype was recorded a few times. A much larger clonotype is one base distant, so this may be a read error. V is TRBV6-6 and J is TRBJ2-7; the D is unclear. Trimming pared 5 bases from V and 1 base from J, leaving 15 bases between. The germline V gene has CDR1 MNHNY and CDR2 SVGAGI (reference sequence). CDR3 size: 15 residues. For the CDR3, the DNA is TGTGCCAGCAGTCATACTCGGACCCCTTCCTACGAGCAGTACTTC. This translates into CASSHTRTPSYEQYF.

For this clonotype: A read error is possible here, since a much larger clone lies one base away. The chain combines TRBV9 with TRBJ2-7; possibly TRBD1 for D (6 bases). In germline, CDR1 is SGDLS, CDR2 YYNGEE. The CDR3 spans 14 residues. The DNA of the CDR3 is TGTGCCAGCAGCCCCCGGGACATCCTCTACGAGCAGTCCTTC. It yields the protein CASSPRDILYEQSF.

About this clonotype: A read error is possible here, since a much larger clone lies one base away. J is TRBJ2-6 and V is TRBV18; the match to TRBD1 covers 9 bases. Germline lookup yields CDR1 KGHSH and CDR2 LQKENI. This CDR3 is 18 amino acids long. The CDR3 bases are TGTGTCAGCTCACCGGACAGGGGTCCTTTCTCTGGGGCCAACGTCCTGACTTTC. Translated, it gives CVSSPDRGPFSGANVLTF.

The sample holds many counts of this clonotype. The rearrangement links TRBV30 to TRBJ2-3; D perhaps matches TRBD2 (6 bases). The V end lost 2 bases, the J end lost 5 bases, and 11 bases lay between the germline ends. The CDR3 has 13 amino acids. The germline gives CDR1 GTSNPN, CDR2 SVGIG (reference sequence). CDR3 in amino acids: CAWSIGGGDTQYF. Written as DNA, the CDR3 is TGTGCCTGGAGTATTGGGGGAGGAGATACGCAGTATTTT.

At least ten counts were recorded for this clonotype. The chain has TRBV7-2 and TRBJ2-2; TRBD1 might be the D (6 bases). V dropped 5 bases and J dropped 3 bases, with 13 bases sitting between them. This CDR3 is built from 15 residues. Germline V gene data show CDR1 as SGHTA and CDR2 as FQGNSA. The CDR3 nucleotides read TGTGCCAGCAGCCCAAAGGACAGTTACACCGGGGAGCTGTTTTTT. Translation: CASSPKDSYTGELFF. Filled out from reference TRBV7-2 and TRBJ2-2, the complete variable domain reads GAGVSQSPSNKVTEKGKDVELRCDPISGHTALYWYRQSLGQGLEFLIYFQGNSAPDKSGLPSDRFSAERTGGSVSTLTIQRTQQEDSAVYLCASSPKDSYTGELFFGEGSRLTVL.

The rearrangement links TRBV9 to TRBJ1-6; D unresolved. Germline V gene data show CDR1 as SGDLS and CDR2 as YYNGEE. The V end was cut by 2 bases, the J end by 12 bases, with 12 bases between. The CDR3 spans 13 residues. CDR3: CASSVASNLPLHF. DNA for the CDR3: TGTGCCAGCAGCGTGGCCTCTAACTTACCCCTCCACTTT.

This clonotype was seen at least ten times. The J gene is TRBJ1-3, the V gene TRBV19, with D unclear. V dropped 10 bases and J dropped 2 bases, with 12 bases sitting between them. The CDR3 spans 13 residues. CDR1 and CDR2 (germline): LNHDA, SQIVND (reference sequence). CDR3 sequence reads: CATARQTGNTIYF. The CDR3 DNA is TGTGCCACCGCCCGTCAAACTGGAAACACCATATATTTT.

This clonotype was seen many times. The chain has TRBV2 and TRBJ2-5; D is possibly TRBD1 or TRBD2 (5 bases each). This CDR3 has 13 residues. Trimming stripped 6 bases from V and 5 bases from J, with 13 bases between. Germline assignment: CDR1 SNHLY and CDR2 FYNNEI. CDR3 sequence: CASSQTEGETQYF. For the CDR3, the DNA is TGTGCCAGCAGCCAGACCGAGGGGGAGACCCAGTACTTC.

This clonotype was seen a single time. Here the CDR3 omits its conserved ending phenylalanine or tryptophan, so a read error is the likely source. It is unclear where the CDR3 begins or ends on the DNA, so no DNA is shown, and the CDR3 is as TCRdb lists it. This chain uses TRBV7-9 with TRBJ1-4; TRBD1 is the table's D call, not checked against the DNA. The CDR3 region is 15 residues in length, termini included. CDR1 and CDR2 from the germline V gene are SEHNR and FQNEAQ (reference sequence). The CDR3 reads CASTSVTGGVGKTVS.

This clonotype was observed a single time. This chain links TRBV11-2 with TRBJ1-1; D may be TRBD1 (5 bases). Germline V gives CDR1 SGHAT, CDR2 FQNNGV. The germline V and J ends were trimmed by 5 bases and 8 bases, with 12 bases remaining between them. The CDR3 is 12 amino acids. CDR3 residues: CASSQLGGEAFF. In DNA, the CDR3 is TGTGCCAGCAGCCAATTGGGGGGGGAAGCTTTCTTT.

This clonotype was recorded only once. J is TRBJ2-3 and V is TRBV2, with D possibly being TRBD2 (5 bases). Germline CDR1 is SNHLY and CDR2 is FYNNEI. The CDR3 covers 12 residues. Deletions cut 5 bases from V and 11 bases from J, with 14 bases between. The CDR3 here is CASSMTGNEQYF. As DNA, the CDR3 is TGTGCCAGCAGTATGACGGGGAATGAGCAGTATTTT.

In the case of this clonotype: A read error may account for a junction end that differs from germline. The CDR3 DNA reads TGTGCCAGCGGTGAAAGGGGCGATGGCTACACCTTC. It yields the protein CASGERGDGYTF. The rearrangement links TRBV6-1 to TRBJ1-2; perhaps TRBD1 as D (5 bases). CDR3 length: 12 residues. The germline V gene has CDR1 MNHNS and CDR2 SASEGT.

This chain uses TRBV20-1 with TRBJ2-1; weak D call: TRBD2 (6 bases). Trimming removed 5 bases at V and 2 bases at J, with 10 bases between. Germline-derived CDR1 and CDR2 are DFQATT and SNEGSKA (reference sequence). The CDR3 consists of 13 residues. The CDR3: CSAATSPYNEQFF. In nucleotides, the CDR3 is TGCAGTGCTGCGACTAGTCCCTACAATGAGCAGTTCTTC.

A note on this clonotype: A read error may be the cause here, since a much bigger clone is one base away. In DNA, the CDR3 is TGTGCCAGCAGGACCCTAGTAACTGAAGAGACCCAGTGCTTC. Translating gives CASRTLVTEETQCF. The chain combines TRBV14 with TRBJ2-5; unclear D gene. The CDR3 consists of 14 residues. Germline CDR1 and CDR2: SGHDN and FVKESK.

This clonotype was observed at least ten times. This chain uses TRBV2 with TRBJ2-1; TRBD2 is a possible D gene (5 bases). The CDR3 is 13 amino acids. The V gene's germline CDR1 is SNHLY and CDR2 FYNNEI. Trimming cost V 4 bases and J 9 bases, with 13 bases left between them. CDR3 nucleotides: TGTGCCAGCAGTGTCCTAGCTAGAGGTGAGCAGTTCTTC. This translates into CASSVLARGEQFF. Full variable domain (missing parts from reference TRBV2 and TRBJ2-1): EPEVTQTPSHQVTQMGQEVILRCVPISNHLYFYWYRQILGQKVEFLVSFYNNEISEKSEIFDDQFSVERPDGSNFTLKIRSTKLEDSAMYFCASSVLARGEQFFGPGTRLTVL.

At least ten counts were recorded for this clonotype. The rearrangement links TRBV11-2 to TRBJ2-2; the D is unclear. The CDR3 has 16 amino acids. Per germline, CDR1 SGHAT and CDR2 FQNNGV. V lost 1 base, J lost 5 bases, and 14 bases lay in between. The CDR3 DNA reads TGTGCCAGCAGCTTAGGTACCACTTCGTGGACCGGGGAGCTGTTTTTT. This encodes CASSLGTTSWTGELFF.

The V call is TRBV29-1, the J call TRBJ1-6; D not resolved. Trimming shortened V by 8 bases and J by 1 base, and 0 bases separated the two germline ends. This CDR3 has 10 amino acids. Germline CDR1 SQVTM, CDR2 ANQGSEA. CDR3 sequence reads: CSSYNSPLHF. The CDR3 DNA reads as TGCAGCTCCTATAATTCACCCCTCCACTTT.